The present entry profiles one T cell receptor beta chain with its context. This sample is part of a study of technical replicates of blood from a few donors. Sequencing used immunoSEQ multiplex PCR; TCRdb keeps in-frame clones, though not all of them. The table has around 61,000 clones, around 97% seen once. The CDR3 length is 14 residues. Trimming took off 5 bases at V and 0 bases at J, with 8 bases between the two ends. Per germline, CDR1 SEHNR and CDR2 FQNEAQ (reference sequence). This TCR was recovered from a human donor in good health. The chain is built from TRBV7-9 and TRBJ2-4; a weak D match, TRBD2 (6 bases). Sequencing used T cells isolated from PBMCs. CDR3 residues: CASSVGLAKNIQYF. The DNA of the CDR3 is TGTGCCAGCAGCGTGGGACTAGCCAAAAACATTCAGTACTTC.